Sequencing of this TCR beta chain was carried out in a study of CD8+ T cells in alopecia areata. Study summary: Treated patients were dosed with oral tofacitinib, taking 5 to 10 mg twice daily.

The sequencing template was cDNA reverse transcribed from extracted RNA. Only in-frame clones appear in the TCRdb table, and some are missing; sequencing was by immunoSEQ multiplex PCR. The data show 150,000 or so clones, 40% to 50% seen once. This CDR3 has 14 amino acids. Trimming shortened V by 6 bases and J by 7 bases, and 15 bases separated the two germline ends. Germline values: CDR1 MNHNY, CDR2 SVGAGI (reference sequence). This chain joins TRBV6-6 and TRBJ2-2; tentatively, D is TRBD2 (6 bases). Material: CD4+ T cells sorted from blood. The clonotype originates from a human donor with alopecia areata. CDR3 nucleotides: TGTGCCAGCAGGCAAACGACTAGACTCGGGGAGCTGTTTTTT. It yields the protein CASRQTTRLGELFF.